This TCR beta chain came from a study of T-cell reconstitution after alpha-beta-depleted transplantation in children. General observations from the study: Where some patients showed high TCRbeta diversity at day 60, it came from recipient T cells and thymic progenitors that had survived. From newly produced T cells came most of the T-cell counts and diversity one year after transplant. Reportedly, roughly two months post-transplant, alpha-beta T cells arose from several hundred expanded graft clones.

The TCRbeta library incorporated unique molecular identifiers. MiXCR, run by TCRdb on the PCR reads, gives a single entry per CDR3 protein. The repertoire has roughly 70,000 distinct CDR3 sequences, 4% to 5% of them found once; the top ten carry approximately 17%. The CDR3 is 18 amino acids. CDR1 ENHRY and CDR2 SYGVKD come from the germline V gene. Comment on this clonotype: The target antigen is unknown. The junction departs from germline at one end; a sequencing error may be responsible.

This sequence was found in a boy younger than two who had a stem cell transplant for acute myeloid leukemia, so the T cells may come from the graft donor. The chain has TRBV10-3 and TRBJ2-3, with 9 bases identical to TRBD1. Here the sequenced sample was PBMCs, mostly from graft donor cells, taken 180 days after TCRalphabeta/CD19-depleted stem cell transplant. DNA for the CDR3: TGTACCATCAGTTTATCCGCGTTGGACAGGGGTAGGACAGATACGCAGTATTTT. It codes for CTISLSALDRGRTDTQYF.